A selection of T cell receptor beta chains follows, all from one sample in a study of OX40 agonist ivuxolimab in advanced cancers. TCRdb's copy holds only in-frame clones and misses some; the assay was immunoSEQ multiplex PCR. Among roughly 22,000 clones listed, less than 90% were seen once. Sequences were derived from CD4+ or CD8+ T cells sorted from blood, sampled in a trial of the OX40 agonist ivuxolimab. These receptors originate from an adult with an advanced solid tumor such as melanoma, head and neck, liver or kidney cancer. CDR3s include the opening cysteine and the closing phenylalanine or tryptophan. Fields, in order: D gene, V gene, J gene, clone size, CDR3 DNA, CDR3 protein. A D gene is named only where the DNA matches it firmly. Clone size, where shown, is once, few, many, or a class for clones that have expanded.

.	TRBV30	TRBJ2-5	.	TGTGCCGGTTCCCTATCCGGGTCCCTTCAAGAGACCCAGTACTTC	CAGSLSGSLQETQYF
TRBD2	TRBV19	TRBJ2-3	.	TGTGCCAGTACCCAATCGCCCGGGACTAGTCGGGACACAGATACGCAGTATTTT	CASTQSPGTSRDTDTQYF
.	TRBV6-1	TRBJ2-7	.	TGTGCCAGCAGTGAAGCTGGCGCAGGCTTTTACTACGAGCAGTACTTC	CASSEAGAGFYYEQYF
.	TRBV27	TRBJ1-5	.	TGTGCCAGCAGTTTATCCGGGGTTTATAGCAATCAGCCCCAGCATTTT	CASSLSGVYSNQPQHF
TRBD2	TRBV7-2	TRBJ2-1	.	TGTGCCAGCAGCTTTCCTCGACTAGCGGGAAGAGACAATGAGCAGTTCTTC	CASSFPRLAGRDNEQFF
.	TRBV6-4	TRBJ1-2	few	TGTGCCAGCAGTGACTCACCCAGGCTGGGCGGCTACACCTTC	CASSDSPRLGGYTF
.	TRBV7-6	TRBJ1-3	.	TGTGCCAGCAGCTTAGCGTGGGGGGACACCATATATTTT	CASSLAWGDTIYF
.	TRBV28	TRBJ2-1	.	TGTGCCAGCAGTTTATACCGGGGCTCCTACAATGAGCAGTTCTTC	CASSLYRGSYNEQFF
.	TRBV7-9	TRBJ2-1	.	TGTGCCAGCAGCTTAGAGGTTTTATTAGGGGCGCAGTTCTTC	CASSLEVLLGAQFF
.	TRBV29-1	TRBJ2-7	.	TGCAGCGTTTTTTCCCTATCCTACGAGCAGTACTTC	CSVFSLSYEQYF
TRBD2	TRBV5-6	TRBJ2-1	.	TGTGCCAGCAGCTTGGGCGGGGGAGAGCAGTTCTTC	CASSLGGGEQFF
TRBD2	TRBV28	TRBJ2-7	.	TGTGCCAGTTCTCACCGGGGGCGGGAGGTATTCTACGAGCAGTACTTC	CASSHRGREVFYEQYF
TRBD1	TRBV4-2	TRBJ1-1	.	TGTGCCAGCAGCCAAGATCTGCCAGGGGGCCTGAACACTGAAGCTTTCTTT	CASSQDLPGGLNTEAFF
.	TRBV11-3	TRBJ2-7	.	TGTGCCAGCAGCCCGTGGACAGTCTCCTACGAGCAGTACTTC	CASSPWTVSYEQYF
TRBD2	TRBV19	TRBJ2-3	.	TGTGCCAGTAACGACCTCCGAGGACTAGCGGGAGGGCCAGATACGCAGTATTTT	CASNDLRGLAGGPDTQYF
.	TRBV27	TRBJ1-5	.	TGTGCCAGCAGTTTCGACAAGTTCTCCAATCAGCCCCAGCATTTT	CASSFDKFSNQPQHF
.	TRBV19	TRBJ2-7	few	TGTGCCAGTAGTATTGGACACTCCTACGAGCAGTACTTC	CASSIGHSYEQYF
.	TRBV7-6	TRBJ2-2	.	TGTGCCAGCAGCTTATTACAGAACACCGGGGAGCTGTTTTTT	CASSLLQNTGELFF
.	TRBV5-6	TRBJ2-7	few	TGTGCCAGCAGCCCCTCGGAGGATTCCTACGAGCAGTACTTC	CASSPSEDSYEQYF
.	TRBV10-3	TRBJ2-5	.	TGTGCCAGCAGTTACTCCTCATTCCTAAGAGAGACCCAGTACTTC	CASSYSSFLRETQYF
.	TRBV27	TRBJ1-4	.	TGTGCCAGCAGCCTAAATCTAAATGAAAAACTGTTTTTT	CASSLNLNEKLFF
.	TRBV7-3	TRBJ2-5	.	TGTGCCAGCAGCCCTATGGGGGGAGTCCAAGAGACCCAGTACTTC	CASSPMGGVQETQYF
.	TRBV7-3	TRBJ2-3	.	TGTGCCAGCAGCGCTCGGACAGCAAGCACAGATACGCAGTATTTT	CASSARTASTDTQYF
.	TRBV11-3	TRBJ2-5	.	TGTGCCAGCAGCTTGGCTGGGCAGGGGTCAGAGACCCAGTACTTC	CASSLAGQGSETQYF
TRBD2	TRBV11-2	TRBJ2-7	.	TGTGCCAGCAGTATATCGGCGGGAGAGGGCTACGAGCAGTACTTC	CASSISAGEGYEQYF
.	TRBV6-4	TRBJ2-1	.	TGTGCCAGCAGTGACAGGGATAGCCCGATTAATGAGCAGTTCTTC	CASSDRDSPINEQFF
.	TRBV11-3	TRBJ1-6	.	TGTGCCAGCAGCCCTGACAGTTCAAGCTCCTATAATTCACCCCTCCACTTT	CASSPDSSSSYNSPLHF
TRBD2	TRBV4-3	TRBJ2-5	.	TGCGCCAGCAGCCAAGATTGGAGCGGGAGGGGGGAGACCCAGTACTTC	CASSQDWSGRGETQYF
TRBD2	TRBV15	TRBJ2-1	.	TGTGCCACCAGCAGGATGGGGGGACTAGCGGGAGATTATGAGCAGTTCTTC	CATSRMGGLAGDYEQFF
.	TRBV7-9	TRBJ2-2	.	TGTGCCAGCAGCTTAGAAGGGAACACCGGGGAGCTGTTTTTT	CASSLEGNTGELFF
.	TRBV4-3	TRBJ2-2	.	TGCGCCAGCAGCCGCGACCCCGGTCCGGAGGAGCTGTTTTTT	CASSRDPGPEELFF
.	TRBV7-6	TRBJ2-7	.	TGTGCCAGCAGTCCAGGAGGAGGGGGTGCTTACGAGCAGTACTTC	CASSPGGGGAYEQYF
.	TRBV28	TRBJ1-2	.	TGTGCCAGCAGTTTATTCGAGTTTCATGGCTACACCTTC	CASSLFEFHGYTF
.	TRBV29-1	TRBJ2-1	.	TGCAGCGTTGAAGATCGTAGGCCCTACAATGAGCAGTTCTTC	CSVEDRRPYNEQFF
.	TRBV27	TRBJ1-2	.	TGTGCCAGCAGTACGGGACCTAACTATGGCTACACCTTC	CASSTGPNYGYTF
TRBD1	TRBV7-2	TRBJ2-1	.	TGTGCCAGCAGCTTACACGAGGGGGCGCTAAATGAGCAGTTCTTC	CASSLHEGALNEQFF
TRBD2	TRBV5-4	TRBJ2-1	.	TGTGCCAGCAGCTTGTGGAGACTAGCGGGAAATCCCTACAATGAGCAGTTCTTC	CASSLWRLAGNPYNEQFF
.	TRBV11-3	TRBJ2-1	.	TGTGCCAGCGAGGGTGCATTCGACAATGAGCAGTTCTTC	CASEGAFDNEQFF
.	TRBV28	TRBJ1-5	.	TGTGCCAGCATCAGCCGAAGGTTTTATAGCAATCAGCCCCAGCATTTT	CASISRRFYSNQPQHF
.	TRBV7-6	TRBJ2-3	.	TGTGCCAGCAGCTTATACCTAGTATCAGATACGCAGTATTTT	CASSLYLVSDTQYF
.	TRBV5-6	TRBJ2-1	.	TGTGCCAGCAGCTTTGGCCCTGAGCAGTTCTTC	CASSFGPEQFF
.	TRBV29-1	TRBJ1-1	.	TGCAGCGTGAAAAGGGACACTGAAGCTTTCTTT	CSVKRDTEAFF
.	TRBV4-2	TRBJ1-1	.	TGTGCCAGCAGCCCCGGGGATCGGTACACTGAAGCTTTCTTT	CASSPGDRYTEAFF
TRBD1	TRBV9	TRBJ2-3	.	TGTGCCAGCAGCGTAGGGGGGACAGTTAGCACAGATACGCAGTATTTT	CASSVGGTVSTDTQYF
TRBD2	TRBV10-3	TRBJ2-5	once	TGTGCCATCAGGGTAGGGAGCGGGAGAGAAGAGACCCAGTACTTC	CAIRVGSGREETQYF